Listed here are 30 T cell receptor beta chains from one sample, sequenced in a study of T cell responses to AZD1222 COVID-19 vaccine. Some clones are missing from TCRdb's copy, which holds only in-frame ones; the method was immunoSEQ multiplex PCR. The sample comprises approximately 140,000 clones, roughly 90% of which are singletons, and around 1.1% rests with the top ten. The source was peripheral blood, collected 28 days after the second AZD1222 dose. These receptors came from an adult who received the AZD1222 COVID-19 vaccine.

The V call is TRBV28, the J call TRBJ1-4, with 7 bases fitting TRBD1. Per germline, CDR1 MDHEN and CDR2 SYDVKM. The CDR3 is 14 residues long. V gave up 8 bases and J gave up 8 bases; unmatched junction bases: 11. CDR3 in DNA: TGTGCCAGCGGTTCTACAGGGGTTGTAGAAAAACTGTTTTTT. Translation gives CASGSTGVVEKLFF.

This clone has just a few counts. The CDR3 reads CASLWTGTSSGNTIYF. CDR3 sequence (DNA): TGTGCCAGCTTATGGACAGGAACCTCCTCTGGAAACACCATATATTTT. The chain combines TRBV18 with TRBJ1-3; 7 nucleotides match TRBD1. Per germline, CDR1 KGHSH and CDR2 LQKENI. The V gene end was trimmed by 7 bases and the J gene end by 0 bases; junction bases not matched to a gene: 9. The CDR3 consists of 16 residues.

The rearrangement joins TRBV18 to TRBJ2-1; 8 bases line up with TRBD1. Trimming at V came to 3 bases and at J to 6 bases, leaving 7 bases not matched to a gene. This CDR3 spans 15 amino acids. Per germline, CDR1 KGHSH and CDR2 LQKENI. This CDR3 is CASSPGQGVSNEQFF. In nucleotides, the CDR3 is TGTGCCAGCTCACCCGGACAGGGTGTCTCCAATGAGCAGTTCTTC.

This rearrangement joins TRBV10-3 to TRBJ1-5; TRBD1 is a possible D gene (6 bases). CDR1 and CDR2 from the germline V gene are ENHRY and SYGVKD. V was trimmed by 8 bases and J by 6 bases, leaving 14 bases between them. The CDR3 runs to 13 residues. Here the CDR3 reads CAIGLGGGQPQHF. CDR3 in DNA: TGTGCCATCGGACTAGGGGGGGGTCAGCCCCAGCATTTT.

The CDR3 loop reads CASSLREDSPLHF. The DNA of the CDR3 is TGCGCCAGCAGCTTGAGGGAGGATTCACCCCTCCACTTT. The rearrangement uses TRBV5-1 and TRBJ1-6; no clear D. V was clipped by 1 base and J by 8 bases, with 7 bases between them. CDR1 is SGHRS, CDR2 YFSETQ, per germline. The CDR3 sequence is 13 residues long. Looking up the rest from reference TRBV5-1 and TRBJ1-6 gives the full variable domain: KAGVTQTPRYLIKTRGQQVTLSCSPISGHRSVSWYQQTPGQGLQFLFEYFSETQRNKGNFPGRFSGRQFSNSRSEMNVSTLELGDSALYLCASSLREDSPLHFGNGTRLTVT.

The CDR3 loop is CATQGQAYEQYF. CDR3 sequence (DNA): TGTGCCACCCAGGGACAGGCCTACGAGCAGTACTTC. V usage is TRBV24-1 and J usage is TRBJ2-7; 8 nucleotides agree with TRBD1. The CDR3 contains 12 residues. CDR1 and CDR2 (germline): KGHDR, SFDVKD. With V trimmed by 9 bases and J by 2 bases, 2 bases remained unmatched.

The chain is built from TRBV11-2 and TRBJ1-1; tentatively, D is TRBD1 (5 bases). CDR3 length: 15 residues. Trimming pared 4 bases from V and 1 base from J, leaving 13 bases between. Germline CDR1 SGHAT, CDR2 FQNNGV. CDR3 sequence: CASSWGKGQNTEAFF. CDR3 in DNA: TGTGCCAGCAGCTGGGGGAAGGGCCAGAACACTGAAGCTTTCTTT.

The chain is built from TRBV7-9 and TRBJ2-1, with TRBD2 matching over 9 bases. CDR3 size: 16 residues. V shed 5 bases, J shed 7 bases, and the junction held 12 bases outside the gene matches. Germline CDR1 reads SEHNR; CDR2 reads FQNEAQ (reference sequence). Here the CDR3 reads CASSTFPSGGMNEQFF. CDR3 coding DNA: TGTGCCAGCAGCACCTTCCCCAGCGGGGGGATGAATGAGCAGTTCTTC.

This clone has a single count. The chain combines TRBV5-1 with TRBJ2-3; unclear D gene. CDR3 length: 16 amino acids. Germline V gene lookup returns CDR1 SGHRS and CDR2 YFSETQ. The V end lost 5 bases, the J end lost 4 bases, and 20 bases lay between the germline ends. CDR3 region: CASSSEPDAMPDTQYF. In DNA form, the CDR3 reads TGCGCCAGCAGTTCGGAGCCCGACGCGATGCCAGATACGCAGTATTTT.

The rearrangement links TRBV9 to TRBJ2-7; TRBD1 matches 7 bases. The junction had 9 bases not matched to a gene; V was cut back by 6 bases and J by 3 bases. The CDR3 totals 14 residues. Germline-derived CDR1 and CDR2 are SGDLS and YYNGEE. The CDR3: CASNEGGDSYEQYF. The CDR3 region has the DNA TGTGCCAGCAATGAAGGGGGCGATAGCTACGAGCAGTACTTC.

This chain connects TRBV18 to TRBJ1-4; D is unclear. The CDR3 spans 14 residues. V was shortened by 4 bases and J by 3 bases, with 9 bases between the two germline ends. Per the germline V gene, CDR1 is KGHSH and CDR2 is LQKENI. CDR3 DNA sequence: TGTGCCAGCTCACTCGGGGTGGCTAATGAAAAACTGTTTTTT. Translation: CASSLGVANEKLFF.

This clone was found a few times. V gene TRBV7-2 combines with J gene TRBJ1-2; weak D call: TRBD1 (5 bases). Trimming removed 0 bases from V and 4 bases from J, with 6 bases in between. CDR1 is SGHTA, CDR2 FQGNSA, per germline. This CDR3 has 13 residues. The DNA of the CDR3 is TGTGCCAGCAGCTTAGCCGGGGCCTATGGCTACACCTTC. Residues: CASSLAGAYGYTF.

The chain carries TRBV7-2 and TRBJ1-5; unclear D gene. The germline V gene encodes CDR1 SGHTA and CDR2 FQGNSA. V dropped 1 base and J dropped 0 bases, with 7 bases sitting between them. The CDR3 totals 15 residues. The CDR3 sequence: CASSLVGDSNQPQHF. The CDR3 DNA reads TGTGCCAGCAGCTTAGTTGGGGATAGCAATCAGCCCCAGCATTTT.

The V gene is TRBV5-1, the J gene TRBJ2-1; 7 bases fit TRBD2. Germline V gene sequence: CDR1 SGHRS, CDR2 YFSETQ. CDR3 length: 14 amino acids. With 7 bases clipped from V and 2 bases from J, the junction kept 6 bases outside the gene matches. DNA for the CDR3: TGCGCCAGCGGCTGGGAGGGGACCTACAATGAGCAGTTCTTC. The encoded protein is CASGWEGTYNEQFF.

In its sample, this clone was seen once. This chain uses TRBV18 with TRBJ1-2; D is perhaps TRBD1 (5 bases). CDR3 length: 14 residues. V lost 3 bases and J 4 bases, leaving 12 bases between the germline ends. Germline-derived CDR1 and CDR2 are KGHSH and LQKENI. Here the CDR3 DNA reads TGTGCCAGCTCACCTGGTACAGGCACCTATGGCTACACCTTC. Its translation: CASSPGTGTYGYTF. Together with reference TRBV18 and TRBJ1-2, the CDR3 gives the full variable domain: NAGVMQNPRHLVRRRGQEARLRCSPMKGHSHVYWYRQLPEEGLKFMVYLQKENIIDESGMPKERFSAEFPKEGPSILRIQQVVRGDSAAYFCASSPGTGTYGYTFGSGTRLTVV.

The chain joins TRBV5-8 to TRBJ1-2; the match to TRBD1 covers 9 bases. The CDR3 is 13 residues long. The germline gives CDR1 SGHTS, CDR2 YDEGEE. The junction had 7 bases not matched to a gene; V was cut back by 5 bases and J by 8 bases. The CDR3 DNA reads TGTGCCAGCAGTTACAGGGGGCGCGGAGGCTACACCTTC. Its translation: CASSYRGRGGYTF.

The chain has TRBV5-1 and TRBJ2-3, with a weak D call TRBD1 (5 bases). V was pared by 5 bases and J by 0 bases, with 13 bases between. The CDR3 has 15 residues. The germline gives CDR1 SGHRS, CDR2 YFSETQ. This CDR3 reads CASRPRGESTDTQYF. In DNA form, the CDR3 reads TGCGCCAGCAGGCCTAGGGGTGAAAGCACAGATACGCAGTATTTT.

This clone was counted a single time. The chain joins TRBV7-2 to TRBJ1-2, with D possibly being TRBD1 (5 bases). The V gene lost 0 bases and the J gene lost 11 bases, with 13 bases spanning the gap. This CDR3 contains 13 residues. Germline lookup yields CDR1 SGHTA and CDR2 FQGNSA. The CDR3 reads CASSLAEGGAYTF. The DNA of the CDR3 is TGTGCCAGCAGCTTAGCGGAAGGTGGGGCTTACACCTTC.

This chain connects TRBV6-2 or TRBV6-3 to TRBJ1-6; 9 nucleotides agree with TRBD1. Looked up from germline, CDR1 is MNHEY and CDR2 is SVGEGT. Trimming cost V 6 bases and J 11 bases; bases outside gene matches: 11. This CDR3 has 15 amino acids. For the CDR3, the DNA is TGTGCCAGCAGCCTCGTCCCGGGACAGGGTGCACCCCTCCACTTT. Protein sequence: CASSLVPGQGAPLHF.

This clone was detected once. This rearrangement joins TRBV20-1 to TRBJ2-7; perhaps TRBD2 as D (6 bases). The CDR3 is made up of 16 amino acids. Germline CDR1 DFQATT, CDR2 SNEGSKA (reference sequence). Trimming pared 3 bases from V and 2 bases from J, leaving 20 bases between. CDR3 nucleotides: TGCAGTGCTAGTCGTATGGCGGAGGGTGGAACCTACGAGCAGTACTTC. Translation gives CSASRMAEGGTYEQYF.

The J gene is TRBJ2-2, the V gene TRBV18; D gene ambiguous. V dropped 3 bases and J dropped 4 bases, with 15 bases sitting between them. The CDR3 runs to 16 residues. Germline V gene lookup returns CDR1 KGHSH and CDR2 LQKENI. The CDR3 DNA reads as TGTGCCAGCTCACCTTCGATCGACTCCTTCACCGGGGAGCTGTTTTTT. This translates into CASSPSIDSFTGELFF. The complete variable domain, with remaining parts taken from reference TRBV18 and TRBJ2-2, reads NAGVMQNPRHLVRRRGQEARLRCSPMKGHSHVYWYRQLPEEGLKFMVYLQKENIIDESGMPKERFSAEFPKEGPSILRIQQVVRGDSAAYFCASSPSIDSFTGELFFGEGSRLTVL.

This chain connects TRBV5-1 to TRBJ1-2; D is uncertain. The CDR3 covers 15 residues. CDR1 is SGHRS and CDR2 is YFSETQ in the germline V gene. Trimming cost V 3 bases and J 7 bases, with 19 bases left between them. CDR3 DNA: TGCGCCAGCAGCTCGAGGGTTGCCGGGGAGGCTGGCTACACCTTC. Its translation: CASSSRVAGEAGYTF. Supplemented by reference TRBV5-1 and TRBJ1-2, the full variable domain reads KAGVTQTPRYLIKTRGQQVTLSCSPISGHRSVSWYQQTPGQGLQFLFEYFSETQRNKGNFPGRFSGRQFSNSRSEMNVSTLELGDSALYLCASSSRVAGEAGYTFGSGTRLTVV.

This chain connects TRBV5-1 to TRBJ1-1; D gene uncertain. V lost 4 bases to trimming and J lost 2 bases, with 15 bases between them. Germline CDR1 SGHRS, CDR2 YFSETQ. The CDR3 consists of 15 residues. The CDR3: CASSLPGGPNTEAFF. CDR3 nucleotide sequence: TGCGCCAGCAGCCTGCCCGGAGGGCCCAACACTGAAGCTTTCTTT. Full variable domain (remainder filled in from reference TRBV5-1 and TRBJ1-1): KAGVTQTPRYLIKTRGQQVTLSCSPISGHRSVSWYQQTPGQGLQFLFEYFSETQRNKGNFPGRFSGRQFSNSRSEMNVSTLELGDSALYLCASSLPGGPNTEAFFGQGTRLTVV.

This chain joins TRBV5-5 and TRBJ1-4; D remains ambiguous. Per the germline V gene, CDR1 is SGHKS and CDR2 is YYEKEE (reference sequence). Trimming stripped 2 bases from V and 3 bases from J, with 2 bases between. The CDR3 contains 12 residues. The CDR3 nucleotides are TGTGCCAGCAGCTTCGCTAATGAAAAACTGTTTTTT. It yields the protein CASSFANEKLFF.

The chain employs TRBV28 and TRBJ2-7; a possible D gene is TRBD2 (6 bases). The CDR3 runs 15 residues. The germline gives CDR1 MDHEN, CDR2 SYDVKM. Between the trimmed V and J ends, which lost 0 bases and 3 bases, there was a span of 12 bases. The CDR3 is CASSLWRDGNYEQYF. The CDR3 bases are TGTGCCAGCAGTTTATGGCGGGACGGAAACTACGAGCAGTACTTC. Together with reference TRBV28 and TRBJ2-7, the CDR3 gives the full variable domain: DVKVTQSSRYLVKRTGEKVFLECVQDMDHENMFWYRQDPGLGLRLIYFSYDVKMKEKGDIPEGYSVSREKKERFSLILESASTNQTSMYLCASSLWRDGNYEQYFGPGTRLTVT.

The chain uses TRBV4-1 and TRBJ1-2; D possibly corresponds to TRBD1 (6 bases). The CDR3 runs to 18 residues. Germline assignment: CDR1 MGHRA and CDR2 YSYEKL. Trimming left V 0 bases short and J 6 bases short, with 23 bases between. CDR3 coding DNA: TGCGCCAGCAGCCAAGAAAAAGGCCTGGGGGGGACAAGGCATGGCTACACCTTC. Residues: CASSQEKGLGGTRHGYTF.

The chain links TRBV28 to TRBJ2-7, with 9 positions matching TRBD1. Germline assignment: CDR1 MDHEN and CDR2 SYDVKM. CDR3 size: 15 residues. J lost 1 base, V lost 6 bases, and 7 bases had no gene match. CDR3 sequence: CASSSPGQGSYEQYF. Written as DNA, the CDR3 is TGTGCCAGCAGCTCCCCGGGACAGGGTTCCTACGAGCAGTACTTC. The full variable domain, its missing parts supplied by reference TRBV28 and TRBJ2-7, is DVKVTQSSRYLVKRTGEKVFLECVQDMDHENMFWYRQDPGLGLRLIYFSYDVKMKEKGDIPEGYSVSREKKERFSLILESASTNQTSMYLCASSSPGQGSYEQYFGPGTRLTVT.

The DNA for the CDR3 is TGTGCCAATCCCATCAACCCGGGACAGTCAGCTAACTATGGCTACACCTTC. It codes for CANPINPGQSANYGYTF. The gene calls are TRBV19 and TRBJ1-2; 7 bases fit TRBD1. The junction had 17 bases not matched to a gene; V was cut back by 10 bases and J by 0 bases. This CDR3 spans 17 amino acids. Per the germline V gene, CDR1 is LNHDA and CDR2 is SQIVND (reference sequence).

This chain connects TRBV3-1 (or the pseudogene TRBV3-2) to TRBJ1-4; the D is unclear. Germline V CDR1 and CDR2: LGHDT, YNNKEL (reference sequence). The V end was cut by 1 base, the J end by 1 base, with 1 base between. This CDR3 contains 13 residues. CDR3 coding DNA: TGTGCCAGCAGCCAAGGAACTAATGAAAAACTGTTTTTT. Its translation: CASSQGTNEKLFF.

The chain couples TRBV6-2 or TRBV6-3 to TRBJ1-1, with 8 bases that match TRBD1. J gave up 7 bases and V 0 bases, and 4 bases lay outside the gene matches. The CDR3 is 14 residues long. CDR1 is MNHEY and CDR2 is SVGEGT in the germline V gene. The CDR3 DNA follows: TGTGCCAGCAGTTACTCGACAGGGGCATATGAAGCTTTCTTT. This sequence encodes CASSYSTGAYEAFF.